Detailed here is one T cell receptor beta chain. The method was immunoSEQ multiplex PCR; TCRdb's version includes in-frame clones alone and lacks a portion of them. Among more than 95,000 clones listed, approximately 90% were seen once. This sample stems from a study of control samples from healthy donors and cancer patients. In germline, CDR1 is SGHRS, CDR2 YFSETQ. Trimming at V came to 5 bases and at J to 4 bases, leaving 7 bases not matched to a gene. The CDR3 sequence is 15 residues long. The sequenced sample was blood. The chain joins TRBV5-1 to TRBJ2-1, with 9 nucleotides matching TRBD2. The TCR comes from a woman aged 70-85 years in good health. The CDR3 here is CASSTETSGYNEQFF. The CDR3, as DNA: TGCGCCAGCAGTACAGAGACTAGCGGATACAATGAGCAGTTCTTC. Complete variable domain (other parts from reference TRBV5-1 and TRBJ2-1): KAGVTQTPRYLIKTRGQQVTLSCSPISGHRSVSWYQQTPGQGLQFLFEYFSETQRNKGNFPGRFSGRQFSNSRSEMNVSTLELGDSALYLCASSTETSGYNEQFFGPGTRLTVL.